A single sample is the source of the 32 T cell receptor beta chains below, sequenced in a study of Tregs in tolerant kidney transplant recipients. Method: immunoSEQ multiplex PCR; TCRdb's copy keeps in-frame clones and lacks some. Found here are roughly 50,000 clones; the top ten clones hold 0.83%. Source: CD4+ T cells from blood, taken before the transplant. The source of these receptors is a human donor who received a combined kidney and bone marrow transplant.

As to this clone: Sequencing ends 3 residues short of the CDR3 end; the germline J gene provides the rest. The rearrangement links TRBV19 to TRBJ2-7, with D tentatively TRBD1 (6 bases). This CDR3 is built from 13 residues. Germline V gene data show CDR1 as LNHDA and CDR2 as SQIVND (reference sequence). The V gene lost 3 bases and the J gene lost 4 bases, with 10 bases spanning the gap. CDR3 protein: CASSMYREYEQYF. The CDR3 bases that were read are TGTGCCAGTAGTATGTACAGGGAATACGAG.

As for this clone: The read gets to within 3 residues of the CDR3 end, and the germline J gene fills in the rest. V is TRBV2 and J is TRBJ1-5, with D tentatively TRBD1 (6 bases). The V end was cut by 4 bases, the J end by 4 bases, with 11 bases between. Germline CDR1 is SNHLY and CDR2 is FYNNEI. The CDR3 consists of 14 residues. The CDR3 bases that were read are TGTGCCAGCAGTGCGGGACATTCAAATCAGCCC. The encoded protein is CASSAGHSNQP. The entire CDR3 is CASSAGHSNQPQHF.

Worth noting for this clone: The CDR3 extends 3 residues past the end of the read, so its final part is completed from the germline J gene. The chain recombines TRBV7-6 with TRBJ1-2, with a weak D call TRBD1 (5 bases). V gave up 5 bases and J gave up 4 bases, with 14 bases separating them. From germline, CDR1 is SGHVS and CDR2 FNYEAQ. The CDR3 runs 14 residues. The part of the CDR3 DNA that was read is TGTGCCAGCAGCGCTCGAGGGGATAGCTATGGC. As protein: CASSARGDSYG. The full CDR3 reads CASSARGDSYGYTF.

A word on this clone: The sequenced fragment ends 3 residues before the CDR3 boundary, so the rest is inferred from the germline J gene. The V and J genes are TRBV7-7 and TRBJ2-1; D may be TRBD1 or TRBD2 (5 bases each). The V gene lost 7 bases and the J gene lost 0 bases, with 10 bases spanning the gap. In germline, CDR1 is SSHAT, CDR2 FNYEAQ (reference sequence). The CDR3 extends over 14 amino acids. CDR3 DNA (partial): TGTGCCAGCAATAAGGGGAGCTCCTACAATGAG. Protein sequence: CASNKGSSYNE. The CDR3 as a whole reads CASNKGSSYNEQFF.

As to this clone: The read gets to within 3 residues of the CDR3 end, and the germline J gene fills in the rest. The chain recombines TRBV18 with TRBJ1-1; 8 nucleotides match TRBD1. CDR1 KGHSH and CDR2 LQKENI come from the germline V gene. This CDR3 contains 13 residues. V trimming: 6 bases; J trimming: 4 bases; junction bases outside the gene matches: 4. The covered CDR3 bases are TGTGCCAGCTCCCGAGACAGGGGCACTGAA. Encoded protein: CASSRDRGTE. The CDR3 in its entirety is CASSRDRGTEAFF.

As regards this clone: The read is 3 residues too short to cover the CDR3 end, so that end is filled in from the germline J gene. The chain couples TRBV2 to TRBJ2-2, with TRBD1 identical over 9 bases. The CDR3 covers 16 residues. After removal of 4 bases from V and 1 base from J, the junction contained 4 bases not matched to a gene. Germline V gene data show CDR1 as SNHLY and CDR2 as FYNNEI. CDR3 sequence: CASSVDRGKNTGELFF. The sequenced CDR3 bases are TGTGCCAGCAGTGTTGACAGGGGGAAGAACACCGGGGAG.

On this clone: The read halts 3 residues ahead of the CDR3 end, with the missing end drawn from the germline J gene. The chain links TRBV2 to TRBJ2-7; 7 bases map to TRBD2. J lost 0 bases, V lost 6 bases, and 5 bases had no gene match. Germline loops: CDR1 SNHLY, CDR2 FYNNEI. This CDR3 has 14 amino acids. CDR3 residues: CASRGRGDSYEQYF. The CDR3 DNA, read in part, is TGTGCCAGCAGGGGCCGGGGGGACTCCTACGAG.

For this clone: The read gets to within 3 residues of the CDR3 end, and the germline J gene fills in the rest. The chain has TRBV5-1 and TRBJ1-2; a weak D match, TRBD1 (6 bases). V was cut by 4 bases and J by 4 bases, with 20 bases left in between. The CDR3 is 16 amino acids. CDR1 is SGHRS and CDR2 is YFSETQ in the germline V gene. The CDR3 sequence is CASSPLGGAQLYGYTF. Incomplete CDR3 DNA: TGCGCCAGCAGCCCCTTGGGGGGGGCGCAGCTCTATGGC. Full variable domain (missing parts from reference TRBV5-1 and TRBJ1-2): KAGVTQTPRYLIKTRGQQVTLSCSPISGHRSVSWYQQTPGQGLQFLFEYFSETQRNKGNFPGRFSGRQFSNSRSEMNVSTLELGDSALYLCASSPLGGAQLYGYTFGSGTRLTVV.

About this clone itself: The read ends 3 residues early relative to the CDR3; the germline J gene fills the gap. The gene calls are TRBV30 and TRBJ1-4; D may be TRBD1 (6 bases). V gave up 8 bases and J gave up 0 bases, with 10 bases separating them. The CDR3 sequence is 13 residues long. Germline lookup yields CDR1 GTSNPN and CDR2 SVGIG (reference sequence). This CDR3 reads CATTGTTNEKLFF. The covered CDR3 bases are TGTGCCACTACAGGGACAACTAATGAAAAA.

Comment on this clone: The read comes to an end 3 residues before the CDR3 does, leaving the germline J gene to fill in the end. The chain has TRBV7-2 and TRBJ2-1; 7 bases agree with TRBD2. The junction had 4 bases not matched to a gene; V was cut back by 2 bases and J by 3 bases. This CDR3 region has 15 residues. Per germline, CDR1 SGHTA and CDR2 FQGNSA. CDR3 residues: CASSLTRTSYNEQFF. The sequenced part of the CDR3 DNA is TGTGCCAGCAGCTTAACCCGGACTAGCTACAATGAG.

As for this clone: The missing CDR3 end, 3 residues past where the read stops, is filled in from the germline J gene. The rearrangement joins TRBV30 to TRBJ1-6, with D uncertain. The CDR3 runs 15 residues. Trimming removed 0 bases at V and 7 bases at J, with 13 bases between. Germline CDR1 and CDR2: GTSNPN and SVGIG (reference sequence). The covered CDR3 bases are TGTGCCTGGAGTGTACCCCAGAATCCAAATTCACCC. Encoded protein: CAWSVPQNPNSP. The complete CDR3 reads CAWSVPQNPNSPLHF.

With respect to this clone: Read sequence stops 3 residues before the CDR3 end, and the germline J gene provides the missing end. The J gene is TRBJ1-3, the V gene TRBV7-2, with 10 bases lining up with TRBD1. Germline CDR1 reads SGHTA; CDR2 reads FQGNSA. V lost 5 bases, J lost 5 bases, and 6 bases stayed unmatched. This CDR3 region has 15 residues. The CDR3 reads CASSARQGARNTIYF. The CDR3 bases that were read are TGTGCCAGCAGCGCTCGACAGGGGGCGCGAAACACC.

Concerning this clone: The missing CDR3 end, 3 residues past where the read stops, is filled in from the germline J gene. The chain employs TRBV7-2 and TRBJ1-4, with a weak D call TRBD1 (6 bases). V was cut by 0 bases and J by 6 bases, with 11 bases left in between. Germline CDR1 and CDR2: SGHTA and FQGNSA. The CDR3 covers 15 residues. The CDR3 protein is CASSLANRAYEKLFF. Incomplete CDR3 DNA: TGTGCCAGCAGCTTAGCGAACAGGGCCTATGAAAAA.

With respect to this clone: The read comes to an end 3 residues before the CDR3 does, leaving the germline J gene to fill in the end. The genes are TRBV18 and TRBJ1-1; the D gene is possibly TRBD1 (6 bases). The CDR3 is 13 amino acids. Trimming removed 5 bases at V and 4 bases at J, with 11 bases between. Germline V gene data show CDR1 as KGHSH and CDR2 as LQKENI. Partial CDR3 DNA: TGTGCCAGCTCATCCCAAGGGGGCACTGAA. Encoded protein: CASSSQGGTE. The entire CDR3 protein is CASSSQGGTEAFF. Full variable domain (rest looked up from reference TRBV18 and TRBJ1-1): NAGVMQNPRHLVRRRGQEARLRCSPMKGHSHVYWYRQLPEEGLKFMVYLQKENIIDESGMPKERFSAEFPKEGPSILRIQQVVRGDSAAYFCASSSQGGTEAFFGQGTRLTVV.

A word on this clone: From the germline J gene comes the end of the CDR3, since the read stops 3 residues before it. This chain links TRBV29-1 with TRBJ1-1; 9 bases agree with TRBD1. V lost 6 bases, J lost 0 bases, and 8 bases stayed unmatched. CDR1 and CDR2 from the germline V gene are SQVTM and ANQGSEA. The length of the CDR3 is 15 residues. CDR3 protein: CSVDRGTGVNTEAFF. The DNA read from the CDR3 is TGCAGCGTCGACAGGGGGACGGGGGTGAACACTGAA.

About this clone itself: The sequence runs out 3 residues before the end of the CDR3; the remainder is reconstructed from the germline J gene. V usage is TRBV2 and J usage is TRBJ1-2; maybe TRBD1 (5 bases). The CDR3 runs 15 residues. Trimming cost V 8 bases and J 6 bases, with 22 bases left between them. Germline loops: CDR1 SNHLY, CDR2 FYNNEI. The CDR3: CASFVVWGSEDGYTF. The part of the CDR3 DNA that was read is TGTGCCAGCTTTGTCGTTTGGGGCAGCGAGGATGGC.

As to this clone: Read data end 3 residues before the CDR3 end; the end is taken from the germline J gene. V is TRBV19 and J is TRBJ1-2; D not resolved. The V gene lost 1 base and the J gene lost 4 bases, with 13 bases spanning the gap. The CDR3 sequence is 15 residues long. Germline assignment: CDR1 LNHDA and CDR2 SQIVND (reference sequence). The part of the CDR3 DNA that was read is TGTGCCAGTAGTATAGCCCATCGGTCCGTCTATGGC. This gives the protein CASSIAHRSVYG. The entire CDR3 reads CASSIAHRSVYGYTF.

Concerning this clone itself: The CDR3 end falls 3 residues outside the read, so it is completed with the germline J gene. This chain joins TRBV18 and TRBJ1-2; possible D gene TRBD1, 6 bases. CDR3 length equals 14 residues. V gave up 3 bases and J gave up 4 bases, with 12 bases separating them. Germline V gene data show CDR1 as KGHSH and CDR2 as LQKENI. The CDR3 sequence is CASSPSGQFYGYTF. The sequenced CDR3 bases are TGTGCCAGCTCACCGAGTGGACAGTTCTATGGC.

Concerning this clone itself: Sequencing ends 3 residues short of the CDR3 end; the germline J gene provides the rest. This chain uses TRBV2 with TRBJ1-6; no firm D call. The CDR3 is made up of 16 amino acids. The V and J ends lost 4 bases and 5 bases respectively, with 15 bases between them. The germline CDR1 and CDR2 sequences are SNHLY and FYNNEI. This chain's CDR3 is CASSGGSLQNNSPLHF. CDR3 DNA, as far as it was read: TGTGCCAGCAGTGGTGGCAGTCTTCAGAATAATTCACCC.

As to this clone: The read is 3 residues too short to cover the CDR3 end, so that end is filled in from the germline J gene. This rearrangement joins TRBV7-2 to TRBJ2-3; tentatively, D is TRBD2 (6 bases). V was clipped by 6 bases and J by 4 bases, with 14 bases between them. Per the germline V gene, CDR1 is SGHTA and CDR2 is FQGNSA. The CDR3 length is 14 residues. The sequenced part of the CDR3 DNA is TGTGCCAGCAGACTAGCAAGGGTAGCAGATACG. Amino acid sequence: CASRLARVADT. The full CDR3 sequence reads CASRLARVADTQYF. Full variable domain (outside the CDR3, taken from reference TRBV7-2 and TRBJ2-3): GAGVSQSPSNKVTEKGKDVELRCDPISGHTALYWYRQSLGQGLEFLIYFQGNSAPDKSGLPSDRFSAERTGGSVSTLTIQRTQQEDSAVYLCASRLARVADTQYFGPGTRLTVL.

Comments on this clone: The read ends 3 residues before the CDR3 terminus; that terminus is restored from the germline J gene. The chain recombines TRBV10-1 with TRBJ1-1; maybe TRBD1 (5 bases). V gave up 0 bases and J gave up 2 bases, with 7 bases separating them. CDR1 is WNHNN and CDR2 is SYGVQD in the germline V gene (reference sequence). The CDR3 loop spans 14 amino acids. The CDR3 loop reads CASSESRGNTEAFF. Incomplete CDR3 DNA: TGCGCCAGCAGTGAGTCGAGGGGAAACACTGAA.

This clone ranks as medium-sized in terms of frequency. The covered CDR3 bases are TGTGCCACCAGGAGGGGGTTAACAGGGGCTTTCGATCAGCCC. Encoded protein: CATRRGLTGAFDQP. The entire CDR3 is CATRRGLTGAFDQPQHF. This sequence joins TRBV15 and TRBJ1-5, with 7 bases fitting TRBD1. The DNA ends 3 residues before the CDR3 does, and the rest of the CDR3 is filled in from the germline J gene. The germline V gene encodes CDR1 LNHNV and CDR2 YYDKDF (reference sequence). V lost 6 bases to trimming and J lost 5 bases; unmatched junction nucleotides: 16. This CDR3 has 17 residues.

About this clone itself: The read finishes 3 residues shy of the CDR3 end, and the germline J gene is used to complete it. V usage is TRBV13 and J usage is TRBJ1-5; D not certain. V was cut by 1 base and J by 6 bases, with 16 bases left in between. The germline gives CDR1 PRHDT, CDR2 FYEKMQ (reference sequence). This CDR3 is built from 16 residues. CDR3 amino acids: CASSLAHGRVGQPQHF. CDR3 DNA, as far as it was read: TGTGCCAGCAGCTTAGCCCACGGCCGGGTAGGTCAGCCC.

With respect to this clone: The read terminates 3 residues before the CDR3 end, so the remaining end is supplied by the germline J gene. The chain is built from TRBV7-9 and TRBJ1-5; D not certain. Per the germline V gene, CDR1 is SEHNR and CDR2 is FQNEAQ (reference sequence). CDR3 length: 13 residues. V gave up 2 bases and J gave up 3 bases, with 5 bases separating them. CDR3 region: CASSLSPNQPQHF. The part of the CDR3 DNA that was read is TGTGCCAGCAGCTTAAGCCCCAATCAGCCC. The full variable domain, completed using reference TRBV7-9 and TRBJ1-5, is DTGVSQNPRHKITKRGQNVTFRCDPISEHNRLYWYRQTLGQGPEFLTYFQNEAQLEKSRLLSDRFSAERPKGSFSTLEIQRTEQGDSAMYLCASSLSPNQPQHFGDGTRLSIL.

With regard to this clone: Read sequence stops 3 residues before the CDR3 end, and the germline J gene provides the missing end. The V gene is TRBV19, the J gene TRBJ1-4; D unclear. The germline gives CDR1 LNHDA, CDR2 SQIVND (reference sequence). This CDR3 contains 15 residues. The V end was cut by 8 bases, the J end by 4 bases, with 17 bases between. Partial CDR3 DNA: TGTGCCAGTCGAGCCCCTCGAGCACTTAATGAAAAA. This codes for CASRAPRALNEK. The whole CDR3 sequence is CASRAPRALNEKLFF. The complete variable domain, with remaining parts taken from reference TRBV19 and TRBJ1-4, reads DGGITQSPKYLFRKEGQNVTLSCEQNLNHDAMYWYRQDPGQGLRLIYYSQIVNDFQKGDIAEGYSVSREKKESFPLTVTSAQKNPTAFYLCASRAPRALNEKLFFGSGTQLSVL.

With respect to this clone: The read terminates 3 residues ahead of where the CDR3 ends, so the germline J gene completes it. The J gene is TRBJ1-6, the V gene TRBV5-1; tentatively, D is TRBD1 (5 bases). Germline assignment: CDR1 SGHRS and CDR2 YFSETQ. The V gene lost 4 bases and the J gene lost 8 bases, with 10 bases spanning the gap. CDR3 length: 13 amino acids. CDR3 DNA (partial): TGCGCCAGCAGCCGGGAAGGGGATTCACCC. Translation gives CASSREGDSP. The complete CDR3 reads CASSREGDSPLHF.

Comment on this clone: The CDR3 is cut off 3 residues early in the read; its end comes from the germline J gene. This sequence joins TRBV18 and TRBJ1-3; possibly TRBD1 for D (5 bases). CDR3 size: 17 residues. V gave up 4 bases and J gave up 3 bases, with 19 bases separating them. In germline, CDR1 is KGHSH, CDR2 LQKENI. Incomplete CDR3 DNA: TGTGCCAGCTCACAGTTTCACGGGAGGGGTGATGGAAACACC. Translation: CASSQFHGRGDGNT. The full CDR3 protein reads CASSQFHGRGDGNTIYF.

As to this clone: The sequence runs out 3 residues before the end of the CDR3; the remainder is reconstructed from the germline J gene. This chain uses TRBV7-9 with TRBJ1-1; 7 bases align to TRBD1. This CDR3 spans 14 amino acids. Germline V CDR1 and CDR2: SEHNR, FQNEAQ (reference sequence). The V gene end was trimmed by 4 bases and the J gene end by 0 bases; junction bases not matched to a gene: 2. The part of the CDR3 DNA that was read is TGTGCCAGCAGCTCCGGGACAGTGAACACTGAA. It codes for CASSSGTVNTE. The full-length CDR3 reads as CASSSGTVNTEAFF.

A note on this clone: The DNA ends 3 residues before the CDR3 does, and the rest of the CDR3 is filled in from the germline J gene. This chain connects TRBV10-1 to TRBJ2-7; D not resolved. Germline loops: CDR1 WNHNN, CDR2 SYGVQD (reference sequence). The CDR3 runs to 14 residues. The V end was cut by 0 bases, the J end by 0 bases, with 6 bases between. The sequenced part of the CDR3 DNA is TGCGCCAGCAGTGAGTCCTTCCGCTCCTACGAG. It codes for CASSESFRSYE. From start to end, the CDR3 is CASSESFRSYEQYF.

Comment on this clone: The CDR3 extends 3 residues past the end of the read, so its final part is completed from the germline J gene. The V gene is TRBV18, the J gene TRBJ2-5; TRBD1 matches at 7 bases. V shed 3 bases and J 7 bases; nucleotides not matched to a gene: 11. The germline V gene has CDR1 KGHSH and CDR2 LQKENI. The CDR3 is made up of 15 amino acids. CDR3 in amino acids: CASSPRQGEGATQYF. CDR3 bases read: TGTGCCAGCTCACCCCGACAGGGAGAGGGAGCGACC.

Comments on this clone: The sequenced fragment ends 3 residues before the CDR3 boundary, so the rest is inferred from the germline J gene. The chain recombines TRBV5-1 with TRBJ2-1; D perhaps matches TRBD1 (5 bases). Germline V lookup: CDR1 SGHRS, CDR2 YFSETQ. This CDR3 region has 16 residues. V was clipped by 1 base and J by 4 bases, with 15 bases between them. CDR3 loop: CASSLNRQQSYNEQFF. The CDR3 bases that were read are TGCGCCAGCAGCTTGAACAGACAGCAGAGTTACAATGAG.

Remarks on this clone: The CDR3 extends 3 residues past the end of the read, so its final part is completed from the germline J gene. The rearrangement uses TRBV6-2 or TRBV6-3 and TRBJ2-1; 9 bases are shared with TRBD2. Germline V gene sequence: CDR1 MNHEY, CDR2 SVGEGT. Trimming at V came to 5 bases and at J to 1 base, leaving 3 bases not matched to a gene. The CDR3 covers 15 residues. The DNA read from the CDR3 is TGTGCCAGCAGTAGAGCGGGGGGTTCCTACAATGAG. It codes for CASSRAGGSYNE. The full CDR3 protein is CASSRAGGSYNEQFF.